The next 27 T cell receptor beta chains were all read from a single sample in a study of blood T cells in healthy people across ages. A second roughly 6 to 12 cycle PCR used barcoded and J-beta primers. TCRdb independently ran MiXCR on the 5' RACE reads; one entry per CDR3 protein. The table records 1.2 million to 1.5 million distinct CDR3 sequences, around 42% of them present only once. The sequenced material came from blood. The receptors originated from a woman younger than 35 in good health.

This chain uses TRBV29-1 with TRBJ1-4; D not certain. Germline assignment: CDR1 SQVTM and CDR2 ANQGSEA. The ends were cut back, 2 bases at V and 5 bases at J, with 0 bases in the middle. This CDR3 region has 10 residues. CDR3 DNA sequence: TGCAGCGTTGAAAATGAAAAACTGTTTTTT. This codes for CSVENEKLFF.

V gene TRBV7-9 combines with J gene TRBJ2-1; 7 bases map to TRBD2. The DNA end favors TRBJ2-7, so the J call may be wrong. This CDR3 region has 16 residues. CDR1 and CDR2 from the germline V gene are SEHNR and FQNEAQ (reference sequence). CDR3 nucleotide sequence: TGTGCCAGCAGCCTTGGTTTTAGCGGGCCATACAATGAGCAGTACTTC. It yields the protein CASSLGFSGPYNEQYF.

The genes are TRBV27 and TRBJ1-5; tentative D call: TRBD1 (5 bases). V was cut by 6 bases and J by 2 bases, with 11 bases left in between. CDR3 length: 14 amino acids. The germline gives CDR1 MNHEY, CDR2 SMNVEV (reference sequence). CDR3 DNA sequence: TGTGCCAGCAGCCCCGGGGCGCGCAATCAGCCCCAGCATTTT. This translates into CASSPGARNQPQHF.

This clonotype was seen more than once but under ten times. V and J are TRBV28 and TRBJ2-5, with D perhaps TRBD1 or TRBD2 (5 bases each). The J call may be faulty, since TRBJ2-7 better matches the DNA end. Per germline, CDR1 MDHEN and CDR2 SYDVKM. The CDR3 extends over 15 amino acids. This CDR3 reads CASTKPGTKGYEQYF. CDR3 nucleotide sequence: TGTGCCAGCACTAAGCCTGGGACGAAAGGATACGAGCAGTACTTC.

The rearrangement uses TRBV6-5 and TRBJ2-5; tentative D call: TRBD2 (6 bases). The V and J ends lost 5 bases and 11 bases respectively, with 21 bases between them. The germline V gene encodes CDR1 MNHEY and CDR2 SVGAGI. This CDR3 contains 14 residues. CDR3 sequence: CASSPGTDFNEQYF. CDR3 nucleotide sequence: TGTGCCAGCAGTCCCGGGACTGACTTCAATGAACAGTACTTC.

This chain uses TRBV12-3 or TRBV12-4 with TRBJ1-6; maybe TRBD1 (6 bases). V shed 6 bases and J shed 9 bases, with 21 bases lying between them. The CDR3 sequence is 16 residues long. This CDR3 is CASSQTGPVRGSPLHF. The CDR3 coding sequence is TGTGCCAGCAGCCAAACAGGGCCAGTGCGAGGTTCACCCCTCCACTTT.

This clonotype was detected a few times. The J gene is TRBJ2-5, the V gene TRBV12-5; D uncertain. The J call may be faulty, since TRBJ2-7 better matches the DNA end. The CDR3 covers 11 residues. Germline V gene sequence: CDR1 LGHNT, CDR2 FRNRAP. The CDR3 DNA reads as TGTGCTAGTGGTTTGGAAGGCGAGCAGTACTTC. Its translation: CASGLEGEQYF.

CDR3 DNA sequence: TGTGCCAGCAGCGGGAAAGGGTTCTCCTACGAGCAGTACTTC. Protein product: CASSGKGFSYEQYF. The chain joins TRBV6-5 to TRBJ2-7, with a weak D call TRBD2 (5 bases). CDR3 size: 14 residues. CDR1 is MNHEY, CDR2 SVGAGI, per germline. Trimming took off 6 bases at V and 0 bases at J, with 12 bases between the two ends.

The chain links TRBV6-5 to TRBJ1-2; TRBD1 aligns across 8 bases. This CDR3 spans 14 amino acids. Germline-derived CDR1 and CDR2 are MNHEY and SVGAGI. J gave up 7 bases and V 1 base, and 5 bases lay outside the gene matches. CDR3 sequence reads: CASSYYDRGRGYTF. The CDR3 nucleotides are TGTGCCAGCAGTTACTATGACAGGGGACGTGGCTACACCTTC.

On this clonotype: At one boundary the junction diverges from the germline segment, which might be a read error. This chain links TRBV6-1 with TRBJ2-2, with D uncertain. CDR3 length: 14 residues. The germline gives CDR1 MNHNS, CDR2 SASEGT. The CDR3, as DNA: TGTGCCAGCAATGAAGGGATATCCGCCGGGGAGCTGTTTTTT. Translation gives CASNEGISAGELFF.

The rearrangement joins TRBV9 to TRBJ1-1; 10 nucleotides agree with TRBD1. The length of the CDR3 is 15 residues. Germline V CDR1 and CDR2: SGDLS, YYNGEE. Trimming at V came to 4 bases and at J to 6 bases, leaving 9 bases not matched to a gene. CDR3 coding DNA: TGTGCCAGCAGCATTCCCGGGACAGGGGCCCCTGAAGCTTTCTTT. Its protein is CASSIPGTGAPEAFF.

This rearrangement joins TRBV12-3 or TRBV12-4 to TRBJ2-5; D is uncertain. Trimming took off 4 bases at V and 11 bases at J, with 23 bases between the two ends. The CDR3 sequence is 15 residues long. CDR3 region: CASSWLSVGFTEQYF. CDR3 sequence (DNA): TGTGCCAGCAGTTGGTTATCGGTGGGCTTTACGGAGCAGTACTTC.

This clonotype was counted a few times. The chain's CDR3 is CSVDAADSYNEQFF. The CDR3 DNA sequence: TGCAGCGTTGACGCGGCGGACTCCTACAATGAGCAGTTCTTC. The chain carries TRBV29-1 and TRBJ2-1; D remains ambiguous. The length of the CDR3 is 14 residues. Looked up from germline, CDR1 is SQVTM and CDR2 is ANQGSEA. Trimming pared 3 bases from V and 0 bases from J, leaving 9 bases between.

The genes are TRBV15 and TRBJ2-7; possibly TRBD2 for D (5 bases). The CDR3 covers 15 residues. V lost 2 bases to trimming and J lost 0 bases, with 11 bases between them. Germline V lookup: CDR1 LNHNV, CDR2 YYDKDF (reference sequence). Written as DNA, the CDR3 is TGTGCCACCAGCAGATATCCTGGGAGCTCCTACGAGCAGTACTTC. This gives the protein CATSRYPGSSYEQYF.

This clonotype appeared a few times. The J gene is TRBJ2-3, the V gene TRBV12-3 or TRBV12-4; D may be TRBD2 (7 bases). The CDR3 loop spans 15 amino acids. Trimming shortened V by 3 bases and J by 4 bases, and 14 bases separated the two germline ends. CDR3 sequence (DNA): TGTGCCAGCAGTTTCGGAGGGGGGGCCGCAGATACGCAGTATTTT. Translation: CASSFGGGAADTQYF.

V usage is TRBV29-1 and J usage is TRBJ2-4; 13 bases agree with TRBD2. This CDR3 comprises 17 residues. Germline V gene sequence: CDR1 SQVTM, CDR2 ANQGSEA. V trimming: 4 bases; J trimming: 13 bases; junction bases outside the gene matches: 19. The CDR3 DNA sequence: TGCAGCGTTGCACTCCTCCAGACTAGCGGGGGGATTCCTGAGCAGTACTTC. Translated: CSVALLQTSGGIPEQYF.

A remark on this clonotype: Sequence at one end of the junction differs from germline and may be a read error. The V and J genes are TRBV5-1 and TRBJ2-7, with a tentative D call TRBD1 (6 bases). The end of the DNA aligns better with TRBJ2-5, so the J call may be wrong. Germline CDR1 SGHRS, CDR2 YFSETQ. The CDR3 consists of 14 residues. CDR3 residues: CASSPGTTQGTQYF. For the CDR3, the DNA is TGCGCCAGCAGCCCCGGGACAACCCAAGGGACCCAGTACTTC.

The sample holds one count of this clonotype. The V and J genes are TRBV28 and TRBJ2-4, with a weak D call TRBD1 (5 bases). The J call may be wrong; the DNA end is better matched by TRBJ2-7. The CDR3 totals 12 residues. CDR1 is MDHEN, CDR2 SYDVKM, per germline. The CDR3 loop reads CASRRWGGEQYF. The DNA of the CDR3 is TGTGCCAGCAGGCGTTGGGGCGGCGAGCAGTACTTC.

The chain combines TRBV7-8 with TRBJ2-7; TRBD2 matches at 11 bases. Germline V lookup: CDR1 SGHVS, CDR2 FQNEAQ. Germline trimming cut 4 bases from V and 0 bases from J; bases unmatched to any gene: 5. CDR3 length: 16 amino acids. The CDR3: CASSSTGTSGSYEQYF. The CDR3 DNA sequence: TGTGCCAGCAGCTCCACCGGGACTAGCGGCTCCTACGAGCAGTACTTC. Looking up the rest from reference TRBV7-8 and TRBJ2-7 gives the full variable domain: GAGVSQSPRYKVAKRGQDVALRCDPISGHVSLFWYQQALGQGPEFLTYFQNEAQLDKSGLPSDRFFAERPEGSVSTLKIQRTQQEDSAVYLCASSSTGTSGSYEQYFGPGTRLTVT.

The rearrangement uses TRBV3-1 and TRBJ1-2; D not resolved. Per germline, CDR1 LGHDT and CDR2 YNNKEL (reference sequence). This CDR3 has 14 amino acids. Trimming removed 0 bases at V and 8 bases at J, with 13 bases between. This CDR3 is CASSQDWGGRGYTF. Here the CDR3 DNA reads TGTGCCAGCAGCCAAGATTGGGGAGGGCGAGGCTACACCTTC.

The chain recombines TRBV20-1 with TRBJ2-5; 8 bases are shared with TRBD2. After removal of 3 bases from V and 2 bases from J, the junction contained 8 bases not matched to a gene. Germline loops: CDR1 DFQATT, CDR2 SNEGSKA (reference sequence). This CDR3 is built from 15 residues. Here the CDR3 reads CSARGASGPQETQYF. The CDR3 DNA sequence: TGCAGTGCTAGGGGGGCTAGCGGGCCTCAAGAGACCCAGTACTTC.

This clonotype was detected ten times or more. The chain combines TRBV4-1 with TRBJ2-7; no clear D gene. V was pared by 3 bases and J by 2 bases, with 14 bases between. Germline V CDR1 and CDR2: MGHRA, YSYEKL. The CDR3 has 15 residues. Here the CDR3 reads CASSHSGSSTYEQYF. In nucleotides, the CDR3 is TGCGCCAGCAGCCACTCAGGCAGTTCTACCTACGAGCAGTACTTC.

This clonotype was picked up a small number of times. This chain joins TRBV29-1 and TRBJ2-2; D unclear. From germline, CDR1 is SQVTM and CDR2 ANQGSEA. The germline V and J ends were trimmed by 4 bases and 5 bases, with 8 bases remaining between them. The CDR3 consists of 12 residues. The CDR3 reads CSVGIGTGELFF. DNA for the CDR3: TGCAGCGTTGGGATCGGAACCGGGGAGCTGTTTTTT.

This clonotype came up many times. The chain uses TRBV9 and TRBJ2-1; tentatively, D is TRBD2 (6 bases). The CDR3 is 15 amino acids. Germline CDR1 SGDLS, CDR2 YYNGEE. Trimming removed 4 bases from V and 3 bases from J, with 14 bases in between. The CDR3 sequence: CASSSGTSYYNEQFF. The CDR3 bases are TGTGCCAGCAGCTCTGGGACTTCTTACTACAATGAGCAGTTCTTC. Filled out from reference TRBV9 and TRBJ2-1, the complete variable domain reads DSGVTQTPKHLITATGQRVTLRCSPRSGDLSVYWYQQSLDQGLQFLIQYYNGEERAKGNILERFSAQQFPDLHSELNLSSLELGDSALYFCASSSGTSYYNEQFFGPGTRLTVL.

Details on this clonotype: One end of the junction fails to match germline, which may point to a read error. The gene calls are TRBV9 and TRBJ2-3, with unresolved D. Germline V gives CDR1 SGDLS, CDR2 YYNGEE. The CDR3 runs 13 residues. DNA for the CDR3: TGTGCCAACAGCGTAGAGCCCACAGATACGCAGTATTTT. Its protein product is CANSVEPTDTQYF.

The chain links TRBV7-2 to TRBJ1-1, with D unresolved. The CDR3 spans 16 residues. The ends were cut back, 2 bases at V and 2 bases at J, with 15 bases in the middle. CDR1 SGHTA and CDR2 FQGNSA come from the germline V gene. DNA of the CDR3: TGTGCCAGCAGCTTACGGGCTACGATATCCAACACTGAAGCTTTCTTT. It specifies CASSLRATISNTEAFF.

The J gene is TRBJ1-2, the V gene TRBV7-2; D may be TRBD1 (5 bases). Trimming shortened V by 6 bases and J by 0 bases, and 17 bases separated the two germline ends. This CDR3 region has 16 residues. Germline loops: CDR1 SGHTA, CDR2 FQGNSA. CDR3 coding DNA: TGTGCCAGCAGTCTTGTTGGGGACCCCGCTAACTATGGCTACACCTTC. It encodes CASSLVGDPANYGYTF.